This entry describes one T cell receptor (beta chain). The antigen is unknown. Profiling relied on immunoSEQ multiplex PCR, and the TCRdb table lists in-frame clones only, not all of them. Of about 11,000 clones listed, 80% to 90% are singletons. These data come from a study of tumor-infiltrating lymphocytes in localized non-small cell lung cancer. Findings of the study overall: Technical variation could not be separated from intratumor heterogeneity here.

V was pared by 4 bases and J by 1 base, with 12 bases between. Germline V gives CDR1 SGHRS, CDR2 YFSETQ. The CDR3 contains 15 residues. This sequence joins TRBV5-1 and TRBJ1-5; D ambiguous. This TCR was sampled from a human donor with non-small cell lung cancer. Sequencing was done on a sample of uninvolved lung tissue not adjacent to the tumor. CDR3 nucleotides: TGCGCCAGCAGCCTGGACCCGGAGAGCAATCAGCCCCAGCATTTT. Translated: CASSLDPESNQPQHF.